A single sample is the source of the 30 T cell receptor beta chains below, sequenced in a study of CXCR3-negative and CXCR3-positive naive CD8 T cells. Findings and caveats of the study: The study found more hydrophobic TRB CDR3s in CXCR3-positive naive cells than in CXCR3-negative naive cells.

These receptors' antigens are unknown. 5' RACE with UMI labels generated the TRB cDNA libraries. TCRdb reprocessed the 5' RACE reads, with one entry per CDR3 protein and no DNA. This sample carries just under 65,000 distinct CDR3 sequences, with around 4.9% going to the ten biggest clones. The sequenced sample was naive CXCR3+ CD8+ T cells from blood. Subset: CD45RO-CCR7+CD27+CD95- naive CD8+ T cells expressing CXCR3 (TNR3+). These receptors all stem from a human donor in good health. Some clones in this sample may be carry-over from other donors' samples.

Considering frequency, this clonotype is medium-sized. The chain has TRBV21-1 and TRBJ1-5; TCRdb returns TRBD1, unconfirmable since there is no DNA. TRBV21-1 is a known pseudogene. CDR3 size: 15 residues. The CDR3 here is CASSGYGQCNQPQHF.

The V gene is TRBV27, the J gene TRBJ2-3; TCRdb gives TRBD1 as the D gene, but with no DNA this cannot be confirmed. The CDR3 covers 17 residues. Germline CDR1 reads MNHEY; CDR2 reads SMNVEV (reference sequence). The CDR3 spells CASISRTDPTSTDTQYF.

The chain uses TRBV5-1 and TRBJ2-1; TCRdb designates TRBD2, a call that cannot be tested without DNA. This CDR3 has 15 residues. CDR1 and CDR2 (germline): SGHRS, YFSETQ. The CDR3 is CASRWTSGGANEQFF. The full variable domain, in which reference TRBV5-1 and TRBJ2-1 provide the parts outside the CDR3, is KAGVTQTPRYLIKTRGQQVTLSCSPISGHRSVSWYQQTPGQGLQFLFEYFSETQRNKGNFPGRFSGRQFSNSRSEMNVSTLELGDSALYLCASRWTSGGANEQFFGPGTRLTVL.

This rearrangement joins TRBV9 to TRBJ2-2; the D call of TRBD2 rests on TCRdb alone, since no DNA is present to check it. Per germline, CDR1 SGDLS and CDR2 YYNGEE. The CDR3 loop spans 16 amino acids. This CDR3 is CASSLALAGNTGELFF.

CDR3 sequence reads: CSARAEGWSSYEQYF. V is TRBV20-1 and J is TRBJ2-7; TCRdb's D gene call, TRBD2, goes unchecked for lack of DNA. The germline V gene encodes CDR1 DFQATT and CDR2 SNEGSKA (reference sequence). The CDR3 loop spans 15 amino acids.

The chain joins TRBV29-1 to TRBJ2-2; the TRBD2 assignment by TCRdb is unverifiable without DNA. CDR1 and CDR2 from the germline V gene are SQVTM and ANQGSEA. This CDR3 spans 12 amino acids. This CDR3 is CSARLVAGELFF.

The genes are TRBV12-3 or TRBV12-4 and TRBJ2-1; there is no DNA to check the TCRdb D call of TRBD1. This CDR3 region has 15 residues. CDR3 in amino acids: CASSLRGASYNEQFF.

The CDR3 sequence is CASSLGQGGTDTQYF. The rearrangement uses TRBV12-3 or TRBV12-4 and TRBJ2-3; TCRdb's D call, TRBD1, is unchecked because there is no DNA. The CDR3 consists of 15 residues.

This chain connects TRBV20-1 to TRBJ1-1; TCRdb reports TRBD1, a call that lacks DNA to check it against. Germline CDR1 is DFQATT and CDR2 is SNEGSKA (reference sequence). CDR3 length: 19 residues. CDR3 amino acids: CSARDRGGRTGGRSTEAFF.

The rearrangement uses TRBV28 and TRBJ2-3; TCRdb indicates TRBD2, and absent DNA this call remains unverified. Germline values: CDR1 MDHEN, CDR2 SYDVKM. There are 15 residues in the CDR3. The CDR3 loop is CASSLLGVGTDTQYF.

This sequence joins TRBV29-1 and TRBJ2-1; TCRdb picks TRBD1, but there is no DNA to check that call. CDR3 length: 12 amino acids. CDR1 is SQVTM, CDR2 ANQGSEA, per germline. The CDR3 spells CSVEDLRVWQFF.

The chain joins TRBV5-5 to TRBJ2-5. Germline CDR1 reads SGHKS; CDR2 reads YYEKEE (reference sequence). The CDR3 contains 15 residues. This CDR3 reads CASSLGTLVQETQYF.

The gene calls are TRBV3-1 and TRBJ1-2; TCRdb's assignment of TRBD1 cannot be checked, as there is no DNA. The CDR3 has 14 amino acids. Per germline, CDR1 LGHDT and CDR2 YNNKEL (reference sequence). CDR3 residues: CASSDLGQNYGYTF.

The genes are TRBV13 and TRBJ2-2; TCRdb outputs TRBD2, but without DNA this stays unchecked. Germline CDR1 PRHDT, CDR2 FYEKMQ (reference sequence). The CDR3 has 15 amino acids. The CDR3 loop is CASSPAGHTTGELFF.

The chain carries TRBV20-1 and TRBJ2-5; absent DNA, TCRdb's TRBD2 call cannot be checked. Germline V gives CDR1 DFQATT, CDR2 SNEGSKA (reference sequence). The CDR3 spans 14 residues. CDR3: CSARVGTSLETQYF.

This CDR3 is CSAATIPGQGRADTQYF. This rearrangement joins TRBV20-1 to TRBJ2-3; the D gene TCRdb calls, TRBD1, cannot be checked with no DNA. This CDR3 is built from 17 residues. Germline CDR1 and CDR2: DFQATT and SNEGSKA (reference sequence).

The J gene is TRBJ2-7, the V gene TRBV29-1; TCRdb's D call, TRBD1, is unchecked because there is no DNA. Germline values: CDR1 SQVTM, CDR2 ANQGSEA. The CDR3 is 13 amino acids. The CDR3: CSVAPGQNYEQYF.

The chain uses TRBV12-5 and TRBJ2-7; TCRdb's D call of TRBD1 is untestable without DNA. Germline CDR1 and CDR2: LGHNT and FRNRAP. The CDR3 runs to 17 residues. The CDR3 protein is CASGLVMTARDSYEQYF.

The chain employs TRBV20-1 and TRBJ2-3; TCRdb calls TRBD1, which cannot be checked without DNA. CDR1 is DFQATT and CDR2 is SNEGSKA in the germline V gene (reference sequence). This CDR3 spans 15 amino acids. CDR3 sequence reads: CSAIVRDRPTDTQYF.

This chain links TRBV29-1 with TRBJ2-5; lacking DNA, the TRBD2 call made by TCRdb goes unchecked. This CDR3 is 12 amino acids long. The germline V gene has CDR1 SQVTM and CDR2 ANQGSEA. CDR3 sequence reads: CSVDAGQETQYF.

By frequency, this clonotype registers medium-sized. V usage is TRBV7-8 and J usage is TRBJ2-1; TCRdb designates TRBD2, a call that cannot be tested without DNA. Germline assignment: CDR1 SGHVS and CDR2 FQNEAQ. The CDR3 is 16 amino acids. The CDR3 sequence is CASSLTSGASGNEQFF.

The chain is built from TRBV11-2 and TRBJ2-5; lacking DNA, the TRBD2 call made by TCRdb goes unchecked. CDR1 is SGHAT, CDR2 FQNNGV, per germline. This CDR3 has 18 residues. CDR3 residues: CASSSVVFRAGGIETQYF.

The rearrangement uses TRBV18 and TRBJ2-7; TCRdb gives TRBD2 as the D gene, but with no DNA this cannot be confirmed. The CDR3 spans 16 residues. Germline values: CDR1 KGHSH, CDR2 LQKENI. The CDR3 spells CASSPPTRVRSYEQYF. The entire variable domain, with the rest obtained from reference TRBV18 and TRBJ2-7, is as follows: NAGVMQNPRHLVRRRGQEARLRCSPMKGHSHVYWYRQLPEEGLKFMVYLQKENIIDESGMPKERFSAEFPKEGPSILRIQQVVRGDSAAYFCASSPPTRVRSYEQYFGPGTRLTVT.

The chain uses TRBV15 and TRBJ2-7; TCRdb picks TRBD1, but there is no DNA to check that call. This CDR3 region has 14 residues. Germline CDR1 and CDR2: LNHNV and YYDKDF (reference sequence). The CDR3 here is CATSRDHGIDEQYF. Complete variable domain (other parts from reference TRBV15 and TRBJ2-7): DAMVIQNPRYQVTQFGKPVTLSCSQTLNHNVMYWYQQKSSQAPKLLFHYYDKDFNNEADTPDNFQSRRPNTSFCFLDIRSPGLGDTAMYLCATSRDHGIDEQYFGPGTRLTVT.

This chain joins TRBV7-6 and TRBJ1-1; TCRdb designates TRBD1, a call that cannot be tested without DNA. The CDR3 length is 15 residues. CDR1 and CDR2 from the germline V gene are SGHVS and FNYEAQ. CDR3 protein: CASSPGTGANTEAFF.

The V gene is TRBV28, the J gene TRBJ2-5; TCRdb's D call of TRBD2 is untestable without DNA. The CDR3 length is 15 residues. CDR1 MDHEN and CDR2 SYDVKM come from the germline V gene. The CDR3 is CASRGGTSGQETQYF. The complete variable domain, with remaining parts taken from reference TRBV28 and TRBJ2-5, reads DVKVTQSSRYLVKRTGEKVFLECVQDMDHENMFWYRQDPGLGLRLIYFSYDVKMKEKGDIPEGYSVSREKKERFSLILESASTNQTSMYLCASRGGTSGQETQYFGPGTRLLVL.

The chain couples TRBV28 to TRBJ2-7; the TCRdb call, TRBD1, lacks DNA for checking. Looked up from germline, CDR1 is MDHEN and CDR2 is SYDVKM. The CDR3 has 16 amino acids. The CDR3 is CASSLGLGQANYEQYF. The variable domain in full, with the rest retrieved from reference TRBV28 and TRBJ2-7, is DVKVTQSSRYLVKRTGEKVFLECVQDMDHENMFWYRQDPGLGLRLIYFSYDVKMKEKGDIPEGYSVSREKKERFSLILESASTNQTSMYLCASSLGLGQANYEQYFGPGTRLTVT.

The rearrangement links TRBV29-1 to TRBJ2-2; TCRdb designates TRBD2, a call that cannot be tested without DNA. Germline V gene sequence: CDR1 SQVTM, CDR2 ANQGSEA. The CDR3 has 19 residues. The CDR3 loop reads CSVEEGSDSGGLNTGELFF.

This chain's CDR3 is CASSLRGEETQYF. The V call is TRBV12-3 or TRBV12-4, the J call TRBJ2-5; TCRdb reports TRBD1, a call that lacks DNA to check it against. This CDR3 is built from 13 residues.

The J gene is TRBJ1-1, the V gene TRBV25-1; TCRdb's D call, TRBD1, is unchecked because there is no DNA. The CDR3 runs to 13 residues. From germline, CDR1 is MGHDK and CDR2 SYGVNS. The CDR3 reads CASLGQLNTEAFF.